One and the same sample provided the 24 T cell receptor beta chains below, sequenced in a study of blood T cell repertoires in COVID-19. Produced via immunoSEQ multiplex PCR; TCRdb's table is partial and in-frame only. Counted here are approximately 170,000 clones, roughly 80% occurring once; the ten biggest clones make up roughly 15%. Input material: peripheral blood. These TCRs come from a woman aged 65 to 85 with COVID-19, enrolled during active disease.

This chain connects TRBV6-5 to TRBJ1-1; D is uncertain. The CDR3 totals 14 residues. V lost 10 bases to trimming and J lost 1 base, with 16 bases between them. Germline-derived CDR1 and CDR2 are MNHEY and SVGAGI. CDR3 region: CATQRADGNTEAFF. Written as DNA, the CDR3 is TGTGCCACACAGAGGGCCGACGGGAACACTGAAGCTTTCTTT.

V gene TRBV7-2 combines with J gene TRBJ1-2; a weak D match, TRBD1 (5 bases). Germline V gene sequence: CDR1 SGHTA, CDR2 FQGNSA. This CDR3 is 11 amino acids long. The V end lost 1 base, the J end lost 12 bases, and 9 bases lay between the germline ends. The CDR3 DNA reads TGTGCCAGCAGCTTAGGTAGGGGCCACACCTTC. It yields the protein CASSLGRGHTF.

The chain joins TRBV13 to TRBJ2-3; 10 bases are shared with TRBD2. V lost 0 bases to trimming and J lost 4 bases; unmatched junction nucleotides: 13. CDR1 PRHDT and CDR2 FYEKMQ come from the germline V gene (reference sequence). This CDR3 is built from 19 residues. The DNA for the CDR3 is TGTGCCAGCAGCTTAGGCGCTGGAAGCGGGGGGGCCTGGTCAGATACGCAGTATTTT. Its translation: CASSLGAGSGGAWSDTQYF. Full variable domain (missing parts from reference TRBV13 and TRBJ2-3): AAGVIQSPRHLIKEKRETATLKCYPIPRHDTVYWYQQGPGQDPQFLISFYEKMQSDKGSIPDRFSAQQFSDYHSELNMSSLELGDSALYFCASSLGAGSGGAWSDTQYFGPGTRLTVL.

V is TRBV7-2 and J is TRBJ2-3; D is perhaps TRBD2 (5 bases). This CDR3 region has 15 residues. Germline V gives CDR1 SGHTA, CDR2 FQGNSA. The ends were cut back, 3 bases at V and 2 bases at J, with 12 bases in the middle. This chain's CDR3 is CASSLVSGYTDTQYF. CDR3 coding DNA: TGTGCCAGCAGCTTGGTGAGCGGCTACACAGATACGCAGTATTTT.

CDR3 residues: CASSFSAGTGIHEQYF. Here the CDR3 DNA reads TGTGCCAGCAGTTTCTCAGCGGGGACAGGGATTCACGAGCAGTACTTC. This chain uses TRBV27 with TRBJ2-7; 9 nucleotides line up with TRBD1. CDR3 length equals 16 residues. In germline, CDR1 is MNHEY, CDR2 SMNVEV (reference sequence). Trimming cost V 3 bases and J 5 bases; bases outside gene matches: 11.

The rearrangement uses TRBV2 and TRBJ1-1, with D possibly matching TRBD1 (5 bases). Germline CDR1 is SNHLY and CDR2 is FYNNEI. The CDR3 contains 16 residues. Between the trimmed V and J ends, which lost 3 bases and 4 bases, there was a span of 18 bases. This CDR3 reads CASSEGQGRGSTEAFF. CDR3 DNA sequence: TGTGCCAGCAGTGAGGGGCAGGGAAGAGGAAGCACTGAAGCTTTCTTT.

Of note for this clone: This specimen includes other DNA sequences encoding the same CDR3. The chain carries TRBV12-3 or TRBV12-4 and TRBJ1-5; TRBD1 might be the D (6 bases). V dropped 6 bases and J dropped 4 bases, with 10 bases sitting between them. There are 13 residues in the CDR3. CDR3 sequence (DNA): TGTGCCAGCAGACCGGACAGTAATCAGCCCCAGCATTTT. This codes for CASRPDSNQPQHF.

The chain has TRBV2 and TRBJ2-7; the D gene is possibly TRBD2 (6 bases). The CDR3 has 16 residues. CDR1 is SNHLY, CDR2 FYNNEI, per germline. V lost 4 bases and J 8 bases, leaving 24 bases between the germline ends. CDR3 in DNA: TGTGCCAGCAGTGTCGACATGATTAGCGGCGCTGGTAAGCAGTACTTC. Encoded protein: CASSVDMISGAGKQYF.

The V call is TRBV5-4, the J call TRBJ2-1; 10 nucleotides agree with TRBD1. CDR3 length equals 16 residues. Trimming took 0 bases from V and 6 from J; bases not matched to a gene: 6. Germline values: CDR1 SGHNT, CDR2 YYREEE (reference sequence). This CDR3 reads CASSLGGGTGVNEQFF. The CDR3 coding sequence is TGTGCCAGCAGCTTGGGTGGAGGGACAGGGGTCAATGAGCAGTTCTTC.

The CDR3 loop is CASSFTSQGRYGYTF. The CDR3 DNA reads TGTGCCAGCAGTTTCACCTCACAGGGTCGGTATGGCTACACCTTC. This chain connects TRBV28 to TRBJ1-2, with a weak D call TRBD1 (6 bases). This CDR3 contains 15 residues. The germline CDR1 and CDR2 sequences are MDHEN and SYDVKM. V lost 3 bases, J lost 5 bases, and 16 bases lay in between.

This clone has only one observation. In DNA form, the CDR3 reads TGTGCCAGCAGTGAAGCGGGCAGCTACGAGCAGTACTTC. Translation: CASSEAGSYEQYF. This chain connects TRBV6-1 to TRBJ2-7; D remains ambiguous. Trimming cost V 0 bases and J 3 bases, with 6 bases left between them. This CDR3 comprises 13 residues. CDR1 MNHNS and CDR2 SASEGT come from the germline V gene.

This clone was observed a handful of times. The chain has TRBV2 and TRBJ1-6; D is undetermined. Deletions cut 6 bases from V and 7 bases from J, with 16 bases between. Germline V gives CDR1 SNHLY, CDR2 FYNNEI. This CDR3 has 15 amino acids. The CDR3 sequence: CASRNSGDRNSPLHF. The CDR3 region has the DNA TGTGCCAGCAGGAACAGCGGAGACCGAAATTCACCCCTCCACTTT.

V and J are TRBV12-3 or TRBV12-4 and TRBJ2-3, with D uncertain. The CDR3 totals 13 residues. V lost 5 bases and J lost 3, with 9 bases in between. CDR3 residues: CASSTRQTDTQYF. CDR3 bases: TGTGCCAGCAGTACCCGACAAACAGATACGCAGTATTTT.

This chain joins TRBV11-2 and TRBJ1-2; D is undetermined. The CDR3 covers 16 residues. Between the trimmed V and J ends, which lost 5 bases and 2 bases, there was a span of 18 bases. CDR1 is SGHAT and CDR2 is FQNNGV in the germline V gene. The CDR3 is CASSPTLAGRNYGYTF. CDR3 sequence (DNA): TGTGCCAGCAGCCCTACCCTCGCAGGCCGCAACTATGGCTACACCTTC.

The rearrangement links TRBV30 to TRBJ1-2; 10 bases agree with TRBD1. Trimming at V came to 3 bases and at J to 12 bases, leaving 10 bases not matched to a gene. CDR3 length equals 13 residues. The germline gives CDR1 GTSNPN, CDR2 SVGIG (reference sequence). In DNA form, the CDR3 reads TGTGCCTGGAGAGTTCCGGGACAGGGGAGCGACACCTTC. This encodes CAWRVPGQGSDTF. Full variable domain (missing parts from reference TRBV30 and TRBJ1-2): SQTIHQWPATLVQPVGSPLSLECTVEGTSNPNLYWYRQAAGRGLQLLFYSVGIGQISSEVPQNLSASRPQDRQFILSSKKLLLSDSGFYLCAWRVPGQGSDTFGSGTRLTVV.

This clone was observed a single time. The limits of the CDR3 on the DNA are not certain, so only TCRdb's listed CDR3 is given. The chain carries TRBV28 and TRBJ1-5; whether TRBD1, the table's D call, matches the DNA was not checked. Counting both end residues, the CDR3 totals 15 amino acids. Germline CDR1 reads MDHEN; CDR2 reads SYDVKM. The CDR3 here is CASSFGPGGNQPQHF.

The rearrangement uses TRBV27 and TRBJ1-5, with D hard to call. V was pared by 4 bases and J by 0 bases, with 4 bases between. The CDR3 runs to 13 residues. Germline V CDR1 and CDR2: MNHEY, SMNVEV (reference sequence). The CDR3 reads CASSSLSNQPQHF. The CDR3 DNA sequence: TGTGCCAGCAGTTCCCTTAGCAATCAGCCCCAGCATTTT.

This chain uses TRBV18 with TRBJ2-3; a possible D gene is TRBD1 (5 bases). The CDR3 totals 17 residues. Germline V gives CDR1 KGHSH, CDR2 LQKENI. V dropped 3 bases and J dropped 5 bases, with 21 bases sitting between them. Here the CDR3 reads CASSPSLWVPQGDTQYF. In DNA form, the CDR3 reads TGTGCCAGCTCACCGAGTCTATGGGTACCTCAGGGAGATACGCAGTATTTT.

The J gene is TRBJ1-1, the V gene TRBV9; D call uncertain. Germline CDR1 SGDLS, CDR2 YYNGEE. V lost 0 bases and J 0 bases, leaving 9 bases between the germline ends. This CDR3 comprises 15 residues. CDR3 bases: TGTGCCAGCAGCGTAGGTCGTAGCCTGAACACTGAAGCTTTCTTT. It is translated as CASSVGRSLNTEAFF.

V usage is TRBV7-9 and J usage is TRBJ1-2; D is uncertain. The V gene lost 6 bases and the J gene lost 2 bases, with 13 bases spanning the gap. The germline CDR1 and CDR2 sequences are SEHNR and FQNEAQ (reference sequence). The CDR3 spans 14 residues. The CDR3 DNA follows: TGTGCCAGCAGTTACGCCGGGTTGAACTATGGCTACACCTTC. Translating it yields CASSYAGLNYGYTF.

This clone was seen a single time. The chain links TRBV30 to TRBJ1-6; D might be TRBD1 (6 bases). The CDR3 has 13 residues. Germline V gene sequence: CDR1 GTSNPN, CDR2 SVGIG (reference sequence). The V end was cut by 1 base, the J end by 7 bases, with 8 bases between. The CDR3 spells CAWSAGANSPLHF. In DNA form, the CDR3 reads TGTGCCTGGAGTGCAGGGGCGAATTCACCCCTCCACTTT. Combining the CDR3 with reference TRBV30 and TRBJ1-6 gives the whole variable domain SQTIHQWPATLVQPVGSPLSLECTVEGTSNPNLYWYRQAAGRGLQLLFYSVGIGQISSEVPQNLSASRPQDRQFILSSKKLLLSDSGFYLCAWSAGANSPLHFGNGTRLTVT.

The chain employs TRBV29-1 and TRBJ2-1; TRBD1 matches 7 bases. The V and J ends lost 5 bases and 1 base, in that order; junction bases with no gene match: 11. Germline V gene sequence: CDR1 SQVTM, CDR2 ANQGSEA. This CDR3 comprises 16 residues. In nucleotides, the CDR3 is TGCAGCGTTAACGACAGGACAGGTGATTCCTACAATGAGCAGTTCTTC. Its translation: CSVNDRTGDSYNEQFF.

This chain joins TRBV10-3 and TRBJ1-5; D unclear. The CDR3 extends over 16 amino acids. V was trimmed by 2 bases and J by 2 bases, leaving 13 bases between them. Germline lookup yields CDR1 ENHRY and CDR2 SYGVKD. The DNA of the CDR3 is TGTGCCATCAGTGAGCCTGAGGCCGGGGGCAATCAGCCCCAGCATTTT. Its translation: CAISEPEAGGNQPQHF.

Written as DNA, the CDR3 is TGTGCCAGCAGCCCGACCCGACTAGCGGACACAGATACGCAGTATTTT. Translation gives CASSPTRLADTDTQYF. The chain combines TRBV4-2 with TRBJ2-3; the match to TRBD2 covers 9 bases. J gave up 2 bases and V 4 bases, and 7 bases lay outside the gene matches. CDR3 length: 16 residues. In germline, CDR1 is LGHNA, CDR2 YNFKEQ.